The rows below give T cell receptor beta chains drawn from one sample of a study of cytomegalovirus exposure and HLA in healthy donors. The repertoire was sequenced with immunoSEQ multiplex PCR; TCRdb's copy has only in-frame clones and lacks some. The sample holds 120,000 to 150,000 clones. Specimen: PBMCs. These TCRs come from a middle-aged man in good health and CMV-seronegative. Both conserved end residues are trimmed from each CDR3. The D gene is left open where the match is weak.

j_call | d_call | v_call | cdr3_aa
TRBJ2-5 | TRBD1 | TRBV11-3 | ASSLGTGLSQETQY
TRBJ1-2 | TRBD1 | TRBV29-1 | SVRDRGLYGYT
TRBJ2-3 | - | TRBV29-1 | SAGRGEHTQY
TRBJ1-1 | TRBD1 | TRBV30 | AWPGQGNMNTEAF
TRBJ1-3 | TRBD1 | TRBV5-6 | ASSLPGQGGNTIY
TRBJ1-4 | TRBD1 | TRBV10-3 | AISESAGGREKLF
TRBJ1-3 | TRBD1 | TRBV6-1 | ASRDRGRNTIY
TRBJ1-5 | TRBD1 | TRBV11-3 | ASSLRDSRRQPQH
TRBJ2-7 | - | TRBV6-1 | ASSGAGDYEQY
TRBJ1-2 | - | TRBV14 | ASSQYQGLRGYT
TRBJ1-5 | - | TRBV28 | ASSPIRQPQH
TRBJ1-3 | - | TRBV14 | ASSQISAGVRNTIY
TRBJ2-7 | - | TRBV7-7 | ASSTAVGGAYEQY
TRBJ2-5 | TRBD1 | TRBV6-1 | ASTMGTAGETQY
TRBJ2-2 | - | TRBV6-6 | ASSYSQGFPGELF
TRBJ2-7 | - | TRBV9 | ASSQNQGIPYEQY
TRBJ2-7 | TRBD2 | TRBV7-9 | ASVGGARYEQY
TRBJ1-1 | - | TRBV6-1 | ASTPDGGGGAEAF
TRBJ2-3 | - | TRBV29-1 | SVGPLDTQY
TRBJ2-2 | TRBD2 | TRBV2 | ASSWTSGDTGELF
TRBJ2-7 | - | TRBV9 | ASSVGRQGLTEQY
TRBJ1-4 | TRBD1 | TRBV11-2 | ASTQTGGFSNEKLF
TRBJ1-5 | TRBD1 | TRBV5-1 | ASSPTGAGQPQH